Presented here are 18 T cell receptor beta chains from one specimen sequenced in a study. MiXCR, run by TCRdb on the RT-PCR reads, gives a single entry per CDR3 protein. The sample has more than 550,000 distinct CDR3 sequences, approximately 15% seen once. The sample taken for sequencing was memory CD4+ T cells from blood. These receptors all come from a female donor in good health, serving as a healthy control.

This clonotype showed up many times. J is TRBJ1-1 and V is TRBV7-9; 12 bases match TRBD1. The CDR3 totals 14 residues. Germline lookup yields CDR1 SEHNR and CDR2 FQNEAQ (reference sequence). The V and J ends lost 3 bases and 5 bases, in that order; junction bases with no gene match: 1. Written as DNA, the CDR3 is TGTGCCAGCAGCTTGGGACAGGGGGCAACTGAAGCTTTCTTT. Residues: CASSLGQGATEAFF.

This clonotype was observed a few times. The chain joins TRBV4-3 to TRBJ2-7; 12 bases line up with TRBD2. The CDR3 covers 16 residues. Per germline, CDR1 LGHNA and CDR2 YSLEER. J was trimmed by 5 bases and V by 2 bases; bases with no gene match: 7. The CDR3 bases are TGCGCCAGCAGCCAACATCTAGCGGGGGGGTTCGACGAGCAGTACTTC. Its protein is CASSQHLAGGFDEQYF.

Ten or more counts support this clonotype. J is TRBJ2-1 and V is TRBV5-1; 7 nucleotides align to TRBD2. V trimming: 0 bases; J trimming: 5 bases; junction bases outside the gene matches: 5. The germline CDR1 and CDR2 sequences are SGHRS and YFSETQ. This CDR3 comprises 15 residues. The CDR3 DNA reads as TGCGCCAGCAGCTTGGCACTAGCGTTTAACAATGAGCAGTTCTTC. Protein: CASSLALAFNNEQFF. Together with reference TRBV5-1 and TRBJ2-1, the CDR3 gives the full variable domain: KAGVTQTPRYLIKTRGQQVTLSCSPISGHRSVSWYQQTPGQGLQFLFEYFSETQRNKGNFPGRFSGRQFSNSRSEMNVSTLELGDSALYLCASSLALAFNNEQFFGPGTRLTVL.

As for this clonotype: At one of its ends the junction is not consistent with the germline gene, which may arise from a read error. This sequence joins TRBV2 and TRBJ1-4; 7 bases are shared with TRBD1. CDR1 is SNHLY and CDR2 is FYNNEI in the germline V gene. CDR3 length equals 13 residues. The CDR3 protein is CASGTGANEKLFF. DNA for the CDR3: TGTGCCAGCGGAACAGGGGCTAACGAAAAACTGTTTTTT.

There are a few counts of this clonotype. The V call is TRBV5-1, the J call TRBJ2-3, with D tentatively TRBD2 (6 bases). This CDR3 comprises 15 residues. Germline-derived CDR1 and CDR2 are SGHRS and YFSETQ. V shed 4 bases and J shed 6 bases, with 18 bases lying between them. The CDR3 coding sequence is TGCGCCAGCAGCCGCGGAGGGAACACAGCGGATACGCAGTATTTT. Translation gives CASSRGGNTADTQYF.

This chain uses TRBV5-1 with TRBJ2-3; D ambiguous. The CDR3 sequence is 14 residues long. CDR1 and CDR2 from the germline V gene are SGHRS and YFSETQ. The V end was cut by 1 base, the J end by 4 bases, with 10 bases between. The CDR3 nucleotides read TGCGCCAGCAGCTTGCCAGGAGTAGCAGATACGCAGTATTTT. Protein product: CASSLPGVADTQYF.

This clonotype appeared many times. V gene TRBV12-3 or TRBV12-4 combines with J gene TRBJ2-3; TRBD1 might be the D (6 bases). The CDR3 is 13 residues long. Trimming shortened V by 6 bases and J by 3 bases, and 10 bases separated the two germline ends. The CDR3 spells CASSPRGTDTQYF. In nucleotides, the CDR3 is TGTGCCAGCAGCCCCAGGGGAACAGATACGCAGTATTTT.

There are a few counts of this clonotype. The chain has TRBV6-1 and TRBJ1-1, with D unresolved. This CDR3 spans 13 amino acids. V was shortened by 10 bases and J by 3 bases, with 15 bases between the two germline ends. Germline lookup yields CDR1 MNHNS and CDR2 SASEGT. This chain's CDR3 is CATSPGPDTEAFF. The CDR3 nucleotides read TGTGCCACCTCCCCCGGGCCGGACACTGAAGCTTTCTTT.

CDR3 in amino acids: CASSLDGRAETQYF. As DNA, the CDR3 is TGCGCCAGCAGCTTGGACGGGAGGGCCGAGACCCAGTACTTC. This chain uses TRBV5-1 with TRBJ2-5, with 8 bases identical to TRBD2. Germline lookup yields CDR1 SGHRS and CDR2 YFSETQ. The CDR3 covers 14 residues. The ends lost 0 bases at V and 5 bases at J; junction bases unmatched: 3.

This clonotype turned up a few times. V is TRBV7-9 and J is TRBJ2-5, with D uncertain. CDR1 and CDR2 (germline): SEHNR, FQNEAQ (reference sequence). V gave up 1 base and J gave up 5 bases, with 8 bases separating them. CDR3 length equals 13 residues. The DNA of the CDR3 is TGTGCCAGCAGCTTAGTACATCGGGAGACCCAGTACTTC. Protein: CASSLVHRETQYF.

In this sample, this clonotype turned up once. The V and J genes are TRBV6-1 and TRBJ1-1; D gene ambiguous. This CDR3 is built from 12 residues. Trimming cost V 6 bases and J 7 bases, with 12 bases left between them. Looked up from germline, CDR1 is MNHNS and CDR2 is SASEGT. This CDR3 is CASSLMGIEAFF. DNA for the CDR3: TGTGCCAGCAGCTTAATGGGGATTGAAGCTTTCTTT.

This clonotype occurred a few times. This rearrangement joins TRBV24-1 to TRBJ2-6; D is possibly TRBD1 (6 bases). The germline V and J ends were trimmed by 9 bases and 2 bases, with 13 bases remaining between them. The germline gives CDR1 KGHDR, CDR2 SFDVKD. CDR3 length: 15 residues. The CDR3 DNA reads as TGTGCCACCTCGGACAGTCAGGCTGGGGCCAACGTCCTGACTTTC. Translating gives CATSDSQAGANVLTF.

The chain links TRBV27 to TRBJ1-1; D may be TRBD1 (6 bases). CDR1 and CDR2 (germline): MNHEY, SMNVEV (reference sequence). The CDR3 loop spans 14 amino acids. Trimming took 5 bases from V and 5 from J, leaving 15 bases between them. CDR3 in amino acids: CASSPWGGETEAFF. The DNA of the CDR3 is TGTGCCAGCAGTCCATGGGGGGGCGAGACTGAAGCTTTCTTT.

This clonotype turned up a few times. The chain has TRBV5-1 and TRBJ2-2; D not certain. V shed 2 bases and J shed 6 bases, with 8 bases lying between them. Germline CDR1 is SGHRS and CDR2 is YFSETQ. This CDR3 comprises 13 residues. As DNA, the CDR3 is TGCGCCAGCAGCTTAGACCTCCCCGGGGAGCTGTTTTTT. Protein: CASSLDLPGELFF.

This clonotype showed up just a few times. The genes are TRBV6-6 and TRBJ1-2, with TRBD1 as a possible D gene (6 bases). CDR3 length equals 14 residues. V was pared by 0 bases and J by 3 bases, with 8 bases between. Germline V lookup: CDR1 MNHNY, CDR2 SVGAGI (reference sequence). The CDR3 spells CASSYSAGDYGYTF. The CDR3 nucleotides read TGTGCCAGCAGTTACTCGGCAGGGGACTATGGCTACACCTTC.

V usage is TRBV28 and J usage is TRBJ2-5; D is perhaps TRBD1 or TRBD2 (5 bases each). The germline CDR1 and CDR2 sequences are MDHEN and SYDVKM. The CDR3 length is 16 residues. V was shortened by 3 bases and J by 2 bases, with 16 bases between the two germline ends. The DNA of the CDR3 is TGTGCCAGCAGTTTCGTCGGGACGGGCAGACAAGAGACCCAGTACTTC. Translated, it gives CASSFVGTGRQETQYF.

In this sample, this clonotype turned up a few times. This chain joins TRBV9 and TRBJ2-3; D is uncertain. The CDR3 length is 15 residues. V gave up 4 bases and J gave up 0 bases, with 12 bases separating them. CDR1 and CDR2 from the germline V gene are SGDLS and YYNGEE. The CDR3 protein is CASSSGSLSTDTQYF. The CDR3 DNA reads TGTGCCAGCAGCTCCGGTTCGCTTAGCACAGATACGCAGTATTTT.

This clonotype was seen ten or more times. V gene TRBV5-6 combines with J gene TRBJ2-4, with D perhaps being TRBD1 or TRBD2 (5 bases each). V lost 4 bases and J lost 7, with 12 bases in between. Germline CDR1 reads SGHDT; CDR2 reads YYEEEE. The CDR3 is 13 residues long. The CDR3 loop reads CASSGTGWNIQYF. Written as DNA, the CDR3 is TGTGCCAGCAGCGGGACGGGATGGAACATTCAGTACTTC.